The 26 T cell receptor beta chains in this list originate from one sample, sequenced in a study of T cells in localized non-small cell lung cancer. Profiled with immunoSEQ multiplex PCR; TCRdb holds only in-frame clones, not every one. The sample lists about 47,000 clones, 86% seen once, with 2.5% in the top ten. Material: PBMCs, obtained before any cancer treatment. These receptors all come from a man aged 40 to 75 with stage II lung adenocarcinoma.

This clone was counted a single time. J is TRBJ1-3 and V is TRBV10-2, with 7 bases matching TRBD1. The CDR3 loop spans 16 amino acids. The germline CDR1 and CDR2 sequences are WSHSY and SAAADI. The J segment lost 0 bases and the V segment lost 0 bases, leaving 2 bases of the junction unmatched. The CDR3 region is CASSESYRGSGNTIYF. The CDR3 DNA sequence: TGCGCCAGCAGTGAGTCTTACAGGGGCTCTGGAAACACCATATATTTT.

This chain links TRBV7-2 with TRBJ2-7, with D unresolved. The V gene's germline CDR1 is SGHTA and CDR2 FQGNSA. The V end lost 2 bases, the J end lost 4 bases, and 12 bases lay between the germline ends. This CDR3 contains 14 residues. CDR3 loop: CASSLLGSWYEQYF. The CDR3 DNA reads TGTGCCAGCAGCTTATTAGGCAGTTGGTACGAGCAGTACTTC.

The V call is TRBV7-2, the J call TRBJ1-1, with D maybe TRBD1 (5 bases). CDR3 length: 15 amino acids. Germline V lookup: CDR1 SGHTA, CDR2 FQGNSA. V dropped 2 bases and J dropped 1 base, with 11 bases sitting between them. CDR3 coding DNA: TGTGCCAGCAGCTTACCCGCAGGGCGGAACACTGAAGCTTTCTTT. It yields the protein CASSLPAGRNTEAFF.

The J gene is TRBJ2-2, the V gene TRBV19; D possibly corresponds to TRBD1 (5 bases). Germline CDR1 and CDR2: LNHDA and SQIVND (reference sequence). Trimming removed 3 bases at V and 7 bases at J, with 12 bases between. The CDR3 has 14 amino acids. DNA for the CDR3: TGTGCCAGTAGTATGATAGGGGCCGGCGGGGAGCTGTTTTTT. It is translated as CASSMIGAGGELFF.

The rearrangement links TRBV7-3 to TRBJ2-2, with 7 bases matching TRBD2. There are 13 residues in the CDR3. Germline CDR1 and CDR2: SGHTA and FQGTGA. The J segment lost 6 bases and the V segment lost 4 bases, leaving 2 bases of the junction unmatched. For the CDR3, the DNA is TGTGCCAGCAGCTCTCGGGGGGCCGGGGAGCTGTTTTTT. This encodes CASSSRGAGELFF.

The chain combines TRBV9 with TRBJ1-3; the D gene is possibly TRBD1 (5 bases). The CDR3 spans 12 residues. V gave up 4 bases and J gave up 8 bases, with 10 bases separating them. Germline loops: CDR1 SGDLS, CDR2 YYNGEE. CDR3 coding DNA: TGTGCCAGCAGCCCTGGGGGGGACACCATATATTTT. It yields the protein CASSPGGDTIYF.

This chain links TRBV5-6 with TRBJ1-2; D is possibly TRBD1 (6 bases). The V and J ends lost 4 bases and 8 bases respectively, with 15 bases between them. From germline, CDR1 is SGHDT and CDR2 YYEEEE. The CDR3 is made up of 13 amino acids. The CDR3 coding sequence is TGTGCCAGCAGCCTTGACAGGAGGCTAGGCTACACCTTC. Its protein is CASSLDRRLGYTF. The variable domain in full, with the rest retrieved from reference TRBV5-6 and TRBJ1-2, is DAGVTQSPTHLIKTRGQQVTLRCSPKSGHDTVSWYQQALGQGPQFIFQYYEEEERQRGNFPDRFSGHQFPNYSSELNVNALLLGDSALYLCASSLDRRLGYTFGSGTRLTVV.

The gene calls are TRBV20-1 and TRBJ1-1; D call uncertain. The germline gives CDR1 DFQATT, CDR2 SNEGSKA (reference sequence). Deletions cut 6 bases from V and 7 bases from J, with 12 bases between. The CDR3 has 11 amino acids. The CDR3 loop reads CSANDAFEAFF. CDR3 DNA sequence: TGCAGTGCCAACGACGCTTTTGAAGCTTTCTTT.

The genes are TRBV30 and TRBJ1-1; D ambiguous. This CDR3 comprises 14 residues. Germline V lookup: CDR1 GTSNPN, CDR2 SVGIG (reference sequence). V was trimmed by 0 bases and J by 4 bases, leaving 12 bases between them. The DNA of the CDR3 is TGTGCCTGGAGTGTACATGGGGTGAGCACTGAAGCTTTCTTT. Amino acid sequence: CAWSVHGVSTEAFF.

This rearrangement joins TRBV7-8 to TRBJ2-3; D unclear. The V end was cut by 1 base, the J end by 5 bases, with 16 bases between. The CDR3 runs to 16 residues. Germline loops: CDR1 SGHVS, CDR2 FQNEAQ. The CDR3 DNA sequence: TGTGCCAGCAGCTTAGGGGTATCCCGCTCCGTAGATACGCAGTATTTT. It encodes CASSLGVSRSVDTQYF.

The V gene is TRBV11-2, the J gene TRBJ2-2; TRBD1 might be the D (5 bases). Looked up from germline, CDR1 is SGHAT and CDR2 is FQNNGV. The CDR3 loop spans 15 amino acids. Trimming shortened V by 2 bases and J by 2 bases, and 9 bases separated the two germline ends. DNA for the CDR3: TGTGCCAGCAGCTTACAGGGATTCAACACCGGGGAGCTGTTTTTT. This encodes CASSLQGFNTGELFF. Looking up the rest from reference TRBV11-2 and TRBJ2-2 gives the full variable domain: EAGVAQSPRYKIIEKRQSVAFWCNPISGHATLYWYQQILGQGPKLLIQFQNNGVVDDSQLPKDRFSAERLKGVDSTLKIQPAKLEDSAVYLCASSLQGFNTGELFFGEGSRLTVL.

The rearrangement links TRBV2 to TRBJ1-4; TRBD1 matches 7 bases. The J segment lost 5 bases and the V segment lost 3 bases, leaving 6 bases of the junction unmatched. The CDR3 is 15 amino acids. Germline-derived CDR1 and CDR2 are SNHLY and FYNNEI. The CDR3 DNA is TGTGCCAGCAGTGACCCGGGACAGTGGAATGAAAAACTGTTTTTT. This translates into CASSDPGQWNEKLFF. The whole variable domain, filled in from reference TRBV2 and TRBJ1-4, reads EPEVTQTPSHQVTQMGQEVILRCVPISNHLYFYWYRQILGQKVEFLVSFYNNEISEKSEIFDDQFSVERPDGSNFTLKIRSTKLEDSAMYFCASSDPGQWNEKLFFGSGTQLSVL.

The rearrangement joins TRBV27 to TRBJ1-2; 9 nucleotides agree with TRBD1. Germline CDR1 is MNHEY and CDR2 is SMNVEV (reference sequence). The ends lost 6 bases at V and 8 bases at J; junction bases unmatched: 16. The CDR3 runs 16 residues. The CDR3 sequence is CASRKQTGTGRGGYTF. CDR3 bases: TGTGCCAGCAGAAAGCAAACCGGGACAGGGAGAGGAGGCTACACCTTC.

The V and J genes are TRBV28 and TRBJ2-3; weak D call: TRBD2 (5 bases). V was cut by 4 bases and J by 7 bases, with 9 bases left in between. The CDR3 extends over 12 amino acids. Germline assignment: CDR1 MDHEN and CDR2 SYDVKM. As DNA, the CDR3 is TGTGCCAGCAGTTCGGGATGGCATACGCAGTATTTT. Translation: CASSSGWHTQYF.

The rearrangement links TRBV30 to TRBJ2-5; D is undetermined. With 4 bases removed from V and 3 bases from J, the gap between germline ends came to 15 bases. The CDR3 consists of 14 residues. CDR1 is GTSNPN, CDR2 SVGIG, per germline (reference sequence). The CDR3 DNA reads TGTGCCTGGAATACCGGGCCCAGAGAAGAGACCCAGTACTTC. As protein: CAWNTGPREETQYF.

The V and J genes are TRBV5-6 and TRBJ2-3; D is unclear. The V end was cut by 4 bases, the J end by 6 bases, with 21 bases between. Looked up from germline, CDR1 is SGHDT and CDR2 is YYEEEE. The CDR3 length is 16 residues. This CDR3 is CASSRLELVTEDTQYF. CDR3 nucleotide sequence: TGTGCCAGCAGCCGATTGGAGCTTGTTACAGAGGATACGCAGTATTTT.

The chain recombines TRBV7-8 with TRBJ2-3; the match to TRBD1 covers 7 bases. The CDR3 sequence is 13 residues long. Germline V gives CDR1 SGHVS, CDR2 FQNEAQ. The junction had 6 bases not matched to a gene; V was cut back by 4 bases and J by 8 bases. CDR3 region: CASSSTGPRTQYF. DNA for the CDR3: TGTGCCAGCAGCTCGACAGGGCCCCGTACGCAGTATTTT.

The rearrangement joins TRBV7-9 to TRBJ1-4, with 9 bases matching TRBD1. With 2 bases clipped from V and 8 bases from J, the junction kept 9 bases outside the gene matches. The CDR3 runs to 16 residues. Germline CDR1 reads SEHNR; CDR2 reads FQNEAQ (reference sequence). The CDR3 loop is CASSLRVGQGREKLFF. The CDR3 coding sequence is TGTGCCAGCAGCTTACGGGTGGGACAGGGAAGGGAAAAACTGTTTTTT.

Notes on this clone: This specimen includes other DNA sequences encoding the same CDR3. The rearrangement joins TRBV18 to TRBJ2-5, with 8 bases matching TRBD2. This CDR3 has 15 amino acids. With V trimmed by 1 base and J by 2 bases, 3 bases remained unmatched. Germline V gives CDR1 KGHSH, CDR2 LQKENI. The chain's CDR3 is CASSPRAGVQETQYF. The CDR3 nucleotides are TGTGCCAGCTCACCACGAGCGGGGGTTCAAGAGACCCAGTACTTC.

In regard to this clone: Relative to the germline gene, one junction end is altered; a read error may explain this. The rearrangement links TRBV6-1 to TRBJ1-2; 10 bases match TRBD1. Per germline, CDR1 MNHNS and CDR2 SASEGT. The CDR3 is made up of 14 amino acids. The CDR3 DNA reads as TGTGCCATCAGTGAGGGACAGGGGTCGGAAGGCTACACCTTC. It is translated as CAISEGQGSEGYTF.

The chain is built from TRBV2 and TRBJ1-4, with D possibly TRBD1 on 5 matching bases. The V gene lost 6 bases and the J gene lost 8 bases, with 16 bases spanning the gap. Per the germline V gene, CDR1 is SNHLY and CDR2 is FYNNEI. The CDR3 totals 14 residues. The CDR3 loop reads CASRKGREREKLFF. CDR3 DNA: TGTGCCAGCAGGAAGGGGAGGGAGAGGGAAAAACTGTTTTTT.

The CDR3 nucleotides read TGTGCCAGCAGCCCCCTGATATCACCTAATGAAAAACTGTTTTTT. It is translated as CASSPLISPNEKLFF. This rearrangement joins TRBV11-2 to TRBJ1-4; D remains ambiguous. Germline V gives CDR1 SGHAT, CDR2 FQNNGV. The V gene lost 5 bases and the J gene lost 3 bases, with 13 bases spanning the gap. The CDR3 sequence is 15 residues long. The entire variable domain, with the rest obtained from reference TRBV11-2 and TRBJ1-4, is as follows: EAGVAQSPRYKIIEKRQSVAFWCNPISGHATLYWYQQILGQGPKLLIQFQNNGVVDDSQLPKDRFSAERLKGVDSTLKIQPAKLEDSAVYLCASSPLISPNEKLFFGSGTQLSVL.

The V gene is TRBV13, the J gene TRBJ2-2; 9 bases align to TRBD1. This CDR3 spans 14 amino acids. Trimming removed 3 bases from V and 5 bases from J; junction bases left unmatched: 1. From germline, CDR1 is PRHDT and CDR2 FYEKMQ (reference sequence). This chain's CDR3 is CASSFGTGTGELFF. For the CDR3, the DNA is TGTGCCAGCAGCTTTGGGACAGGGACCGGGGAGCTGTTTTTT.

J is TRBJ1-6 and V is TRBV30; D ambiguous. V lost 2 bases and J 6 bases, leaving 17 bases between the germline ends. Germline CDR1 and CDR2: GTSNPN and SVGIG (reference sequence). The CDR3 is 16 amino acids. This CDR3 is CAWSRDRSRFNSPLHF. The DNA for the CDR3 is TGTGCCTGGAGTAGGGATAGGTCAAGGTTTAATTCACCCCTCCACTTT. Using reference TRBV30 and TRBJ1-6 for the parts outside the CDR3, the full variable domain is SQTIHQWPATLVQPVGSPLSLECTVEGTSNPNLYWYRQAAGRGLQLLFYSVGIGQISSEVPQNLSASRPQDRQFILSSKKLLLSDSGFYLCAWSRDRSRFNSPLHFGNGTRLTVT.

The DNA for the CDR3 is TGCGCCAGCAGCTTGGCGTCCGGGGGGGCCTCAAATGAGCAGTTCTTC. This codes for CASSLASGGASNEQFF. J is TRBJ2-1 and V is TRBV5-1, with 8 bases aligning to TRBD2. The CDR3 has 16 residues. V was clipped by 0 bases and J by 7 bases; unmatched bases: 9. Germline-derived CDR1 and CDR2 are SGHRS and YFSETQ.

The V gene is TRBV6-5, the J gene TRBJ1-1; TRBD1 agrees at 7 bases. The V and J ends lost 5 bases and 3 bases, in that order; junction bases with no gene match: 6. Germline V gene data show CDR1 as MNHEY and CDR2 as SVGAGI. CDR3 length: 14 residues. CDR3 sequence: CASSPYRGHTEAFF. CDR3 bases: TGTGCCAGCAGTCCCTACAGGGGACACACTGAAGCTTTCTTT.